This T cell receptor (beta chain) appears in the sequencing data of a study of human T cells and chemical hapten exposure. Study overall: Patch tests put 0.01% DPC on the upper back, and the results were checked at 6 days. Study-level findings and limits: The study found expanded TCRs formed significantly more large CDR3 similarity clusters than controls.

Between the trimmed V and J ends, which lost 6 bases and 0 bases, there was a span of 9 bases. Germline V gene sequence: CDR1 SGHTA, CDR2 FQGTGA. CDR3 length: 15 amino acids. Of note for this clonotype: Its antigen is not known.

Time point in this sample: patch test 2, 6 weeks after DPC sensitization. The treatment denotes: therapeutic diphenylcyclopropenone sensitization with weekly scalp DPC. Unfractionated whole blood served as the source for total RNA extraction. TCRdb redid the calling of the RACE reads with MiXCR, one entry per CDR3 protein. Among 110,000 to 150,000 distinct CDR3 sequences listed, around 11% were seen once. The rearrangement uses TRBV7-3 and TRBJ2-6; no clear D gene. The sequence was obtained from a woman in her forties or fifties with alopecia areata. Some clones in this sample may be carry-over from other donors' samples. This sample comprised whole blood, obtained in connection with sensitization to the hapten diphenylcyclopropenone (DPC). The CDR3 DNA follows: TGTGCCAGCAGGCTCAGAGACTCTGGGGCCAACGTCCTGACTTTC. This translates into CASRLRDSGANVLTF.